The sequence of this TCR beta chain was determined in a study of early T cells in non-severe SARS-CoV-2 infection. Study-level information: Sequencing used unsorted whole-blood bulk RNA, so chains lack pairing.

V lost 4 bases, J lost 4 bases, and 11 bases stayed unmatched. Germline values: CDR1 SGHNT, CDR2 YYREEE (reference sequence). The CDR3 extends over 17 amino acids. In its sample, this clonotype was seen many times. The TCR library protocol attached unique molecular identifiers to the individual cDNA molecules. TCRdb called the 5' RACE reads again in MiXCR, with one record for every CDR3 protein. The sample contains about 100,000 distinct CDR3 sequences, roughly 13% of which appear only once. Sequencing was performed on whole blood. This chain uses TRBV5-4 with TRBJ1-1, with 12 bases identical to TRBD1. The source of this sequence is an adult who was a healthcare worker with PCR-confirmed SARS-CoV-2 infection or an uninfected control (not recorded which). The DNA of the CDR3 is TGTGCCAGCAGCGCCATGGGACAGGGGGCTTGGGTCACTGAAGCTTTCTTT. Amino acid sequence: CASSAMGQGAWVTEAFF.